The 20 T cell receptor beta chains below come from one sample, sequenced in a study of cytomegalovirus exposure and HLA in healthy donors. A multiplex PCR was run with 60 Vbeta primers and 13 Jbeta primers. Assay used: immunoSEQ multiplex PCR; TCRdb lists only in-frame clones, some missing. The table counts over 150,000 clones; approximately 0.74% lies in the top ten. The sample was PBMCs. Every receptor here comes from a boy between 5 and 17 years old in good health and CMV-seronegative.

Of note for this clone: This sample also contains other DNA sequences that code for the same CDR3. The rearrangement joins TRBV5-8 to TRBJ1-2; TRBD1 matches at 8 bases. Germline V lookup: CDR1 SGHTS, CDR2 YDEGEE. Germline trimming cut 4 bases from V and 8 bases from J; bases unmatched to any gene: 16. The CDR3 is 16 residues long. CDR3 nucleotide sequence: TGTGCCAGCAGCCCTACCTCCGGGACAGGAGTTTCCGGCTACACCTTC. This gives the protein CASSPTSGTGVSGYTF.

Comments on this clone: Other nucleotide sequences in the sample specify the same CDR3. This rearrangement joins TRBV30 to TRBJ1-1; possibly TRBD1 for D (5 bases). The germline V gene encodes CDR1 GTSNPN and CDR2 SVGIG (reference sequence). With 2 bases removed from V and 4 bases from J, the gap between germline ends came to 8 bases. This CDR3 has 12 amino acids. CDR3 bases: TGTGCCTGGAGTCTCGGGGGCACTGAAGCTTTCTTT. Protein: CAWSLGGTEAFF.

The genes are TRBV29-1 and TRBJ2-7; possibly TRBD1 for D (6 bases). The germline V and J ends were trimmed by 5 bases and 2 bases, with 13 bases remaining between them. Germline loops: CDR1 SQVTM, CDR2 ANQGSEA. The CDR3 loop spans 13 amino acids. Here the CDR3 reads CSVPGTLTYEQYF. DNA for the CDR3: TGCAGCGTTCCGGGGACACTTACCTACGAGCAGTACTTC.

The gene calls are TRBV27 and TRBJ1-2; maybe TRBD1 (6 bases). This CDR3 contains 15 residues. The V end was cut by 5 bases, the J end by 3 bases, with 16 bases between. Germline-derived CDR1 and CDR2 are MNHEY and SMNVEV (reference sequence). The CDR3, as DNA: TGTGCCAGCAGTCCCCAGACAGGAGCCGACTATGGCTACACCTTC. Amino acid sequence: CASSPQTGADYGYTF.

This chain joins TRBV9 and TRBJ2-3; TRBD2 matches at 7 bases. Germline lookup yields CDR1 SGDLS and CDR2 YYNGEE. The CDR3 runs 15 residues. V was clipped by 1 base and J by 2 bases; unmatched bases: 4. The CDR3 reads CASSVRGDVTDTQYF. DNA of the CDR3: TGTGCCAGCAGCGTACGGGGGGATGTCACAGATACGCAGTATTTT. Combining the CDR3 with reference TRBV9 and TRBJ2-3 gives the whole variable domain DSGVTQTPKHLITATGQRVTLRCSPRSGDLSVYWYQQSLDQGLQFLIQYYNGEERAKGNILERFSAQQFPDLHSELNLSSLELGDSALYFCASSVRGDVTDTQYFGPGTRLTVL.

This sequence joins TRBV9 and TRBJ1-1; possible D gene TRBD1, 6 bases. Trimming shortened V by 2 bases and J by 4 bases, and 12 bases separated the two germline ends. Germline V lookup: CDR1 SGDLS, CDR2 YYNGEE. This CDR3 spans 14 amino acids. The CDR3 region has the DNA TGTGCCAGCAGCGTCGAGGGGGTATCCACTGAAGCTTTCTTT. Translation gives CASSVEGVSTEAFF.

As DNA, the CDR3 is TGTGCCAGCAGTCCAGGGACAGGGGGCAGCTCACCCCTCCACTTT. Its protein product is CASSPGTGGSSPLHF. The chain couples TRBV27 to TRBJ1-6; 12 bases line up with TRBD1. The junction had 6 bases not matched to a gene; V was cut back by 5 bases and J by 10 bases. The V gene's germline CDR1 is MNHEY and CDR2 SMNVEV (reference sequence). This CDR3 comprises 15 residues.

J is TRBJ2-4 and V is TRBV11-2; TRBD2 might be the D (6 bases). The CDR3 has 14 residues. V lost 3 bases and J lost 8, with 14 bases in between. Germline CDR1 reads SGHAT; CDR2 reads FQNNGV. The CDR3 is CASSLDTPGDIQYF. CDR3 DNA sequence: TGTGCCAGCAGCTTGGACACCCCGGGAGACATTCAGTACTTC.

The V call is TRBV7-3, the J call TRBJ2-1, with 8 bases identical to TRBD1. There are 15 residues in the CDR3. The V gene's germline CDR1 is SGHTA and CDR2 FQGTGA. The junction had 5 bases not matched to a gene; V was cut back by 3 bases and J by 4 bases. The CDR3 bases are TGTGCCAGCAGCTTGACAGGGGTAAGGTACAATGAGCAGTTCTTC. Translation gives CASSLTGVRYNEQFF.

The V call is TRBV19, the J call TRBJ2-6; a weak D match, TRBD2 (6 bases). V was trimmed by 3 bases and J by 2 bases, leaving 8 bases between them. CDR1 is LNHDA and CDR2 is SQIVND in the germline V gene (reference sequence). The CDR3 length is 15 residues. CDR3 in DNA: TGTGCCAGTAGTATGTGGGAGGCTGGGGCCAACGTCCTGACTTTC. Its protein product is CASSMWEAGANVLTF.

V gene TRBV14 combines with J gene TRBJ2-7; 7 bases are shared with TRBD1. Germline assignment: CDR1 SGHDN and CDR2 FVKESK. V trimming: 4 bases; J trimming: 2 bases; junction bases outside the gene matches: 8. The CDR3 length is 15 residues. CDR3 region: CASSLGTATTYEQYF. DNA of the CDR3: TGTGCCAGCAGCCTCGGGACAGCAACCACCTACGAGCAGTACTTC. Full variable domain (outside the CDR3, taken from reference TRBV14 and TRBJ2-7): EAGVTQFPSHSVIEKGQTVTLRCDPISGHDNLYWYRRVMGKEIKFLLHFVKESKQDESGMPNNRFLAERTGGTYSTLKVQPAELEDSGVYFCASSLGTATTYEQYFGPGTRLTVT.

V usage is TRBV15 and J usage is TRBJ1-2; 8 nucleotides align to TRBD1. Germline lookup yields CDR1 LNHNV and CDR2 YYDKDF (reference sequence). Unmatched junction bases numbered 8, after V lost 0 bases and J lost 8 bases. CDR3 length: 15 residues. CDR3 sequence: CATSRDYQGAGGYTF. CDR3 sequence (DNA): TGTGCCACCAGCAGAGATTACCAGGGGGCAGGCGGCTACACCTTC. Combining the CDR3 with reference TRBV15 and TRBJ1-2 gives the whole variable domain DAMVIQNPRYQVTQFGKPVTLSCSQTLNHNVMYWYQQKSSQAPKLLFHYYDKDFNNEADTPDNFQSRRPNTSFCFLDIRSPGLGDTAMYLCATSRDYQGAGGYTFGSGTRLTVV.

This chain connects TRBV9 to TRBJ1-2; TRBD1 agrees at 8 bases. The CDR3 runs 19 residues. In germline, CDR1 is SGDLS, CDR2 YYNGEE. With V trimmed by 4 bases and J by 6 bases, 23 bases remained unmatched. CDR3 DNA: TGTGCCAGCAGCTCACGAACCCGTGGGACAGGCGGTTTCGGCGATGGCTACACCTTC. It specifies CASSSRTRGTGGFGDGYTF.

The rearrangement uses TRBV9 and TRBJ2-7, with 10 bases fitting TRBD2. There are 15 residues in the CDR3. Per the germline V gene, CDR1 is SGDLS and CDR2 is YYNGEE. Trimming took 7 bases from V and 1 from J; bases not matched to a gene: 8. The CDR3 here is CASSSGGAGSYEQYF. In nucleotides, the CDR3 is TGTGCCAGCTCGAGCGGGGGGGCCGGGTCCTACGAGCAGTACTTC.

V gene TRBV10-3 combines with J gene TRBJ1-2; possibly TRBD1 for D (5 bases). Germline assignment: CDR1 ENHRY and CDR2 SYGVKD. The CDR3 runs 15 residues. V shed 3 bases and J shed 5 bases, with 16 bases lying between them. CDR3 nucleotide sequence: TGTGCCATCAGTGACTTGATCGGGGGAGATTATGGCTACACCTTC. Protein sequence: CAISDLIGGDYGYTF.

V usage is TRBV28 and J usage is TRBJ1-5, with D hard to call. The V gene's germline CDR1 is MDHEN and CDR2 SYDVKM. Trimming removed 8 bases at V and 2 bases at J, with 16 bases between. This CDR3 has 15 amino acids. The CDR3 nucleotides read TGTGCCAGCTCCGGACTCTCATACGGCAATCAGCCCCAGCATTTT. It yields the protein CASSGLSYGNQPQHF. Together with reference TRBV28 and TRBJ1-5, the CDR3 gives the full variable domain: DVKVTQSSRYLVKRTGEKVFLECVQDMDHENMFWYRQDPGLGLRLIYFSYDVKMKEKGDIPEGYSVSREKKERFSLILESASTNQTSMYLCASSGLSYGNQPQHFGDGTRLSIL.

In DNA, the CDR3 is TGTGCCAGCAGCCCCCGACAGGGGGCAATTGGGGGTCGATACGAGCAGTACTTC. It is translated as CASSPRQGAIGGRYEQYF. The chain uses TRBV11-2 and TRBJ2-7, with 10 bases that match TRBD1. Germline values: CDR1 SGHAT, CDR2 FQNNGV. The trim removed 5 bases at V and 4 bases at J, leaving 17 bases unmatched. The CDR3 is made up of 18 amino acids.

J is TRBJ1-6 and V is TRBV11-2, with 7 positions matching TRBD1. CDR1 is SGHAT and CDR2 is FQNNGV in the germline V gene. The CDR3 has 14 amino acids. V was clipped by 0 bases and J by 10 bases; unmatched bases: 3. CDR3 region: CASSLDPGGSPLHF. CDR3 coding DNA: TGTGCCAGCAGCTTAGACCCAGGGGGATCACCCCTCCACTTT.

The J gene is TRBJ1-1, the V gene TRBV14; 7 bases fit TRBD1. This CDR3 contains 13 residues. Germline CDR1 reads SGHDN; CDR2 reads FVKESK. The V and J ends lost 4 bases and 1 base, in that order; junction bases with no gene match: 0. Written as DNA, the CDR3 is TGTGCCAGCAGCCGGACAGGGAACACTGAAGCTTTCTTT. Encoded protein: CASSRTGNTEAFF.

A note on this clone: The identical CDR3 is also encoded by other nucleotide sequences in the sample. The chain is built from TRBV5-1 and TRBJ2-5, with 8 positions matching TRBD1. The CDR3 runs to 15 residues. V was clipped by 0 bases and J by 4 bases; unmatched bases: 5. Germline V gene sequence: CDR1 SGHRS, CDR2 YFSETQ. The CDR3 loop is CASSLEDRVGETQYF. The CDR3 bases are TGCGCCAGCAGCTTGGAGGACAGGGTGGGAGAGACCCAGTACTTC.